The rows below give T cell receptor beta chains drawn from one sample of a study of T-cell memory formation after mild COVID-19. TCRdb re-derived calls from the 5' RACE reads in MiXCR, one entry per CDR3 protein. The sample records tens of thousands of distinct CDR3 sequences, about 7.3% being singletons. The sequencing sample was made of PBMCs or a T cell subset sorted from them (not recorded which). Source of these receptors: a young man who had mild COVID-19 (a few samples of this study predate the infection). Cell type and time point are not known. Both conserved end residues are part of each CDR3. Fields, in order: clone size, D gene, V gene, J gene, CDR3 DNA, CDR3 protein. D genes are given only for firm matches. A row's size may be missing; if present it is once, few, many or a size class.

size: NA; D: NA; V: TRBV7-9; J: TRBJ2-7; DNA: TGTGCCAGCAGCCCAATTGTGGACGAGCAGTACTTC; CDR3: CASSPIVDEQYF
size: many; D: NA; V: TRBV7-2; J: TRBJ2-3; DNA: TGTGCCAGCAACGACAGGGAGGGAGATACGCAGTATTTT; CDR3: CASNDREGDTQYF
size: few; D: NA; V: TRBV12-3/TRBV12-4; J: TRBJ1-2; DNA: TGTGCCAGCAGCATTGGGGAGCTTGGAGGCTACACCTTC; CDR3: CASSIGELGGYTF
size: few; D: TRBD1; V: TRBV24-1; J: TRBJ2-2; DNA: TGTGCCACCAGTGATTGGGGGACAGGGGTTACCGGGGAGCTGTTTTTT; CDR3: CATSDWGTGVTGELFF
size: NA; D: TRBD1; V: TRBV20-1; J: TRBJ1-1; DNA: TGCAGTGCCACGACGGACAGGCTGAACACTGAAGCTTTCTTT; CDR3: CSATTDRLNTEAFF
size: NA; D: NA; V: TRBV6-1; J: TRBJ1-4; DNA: TGTGCCAGCAGTGAAGCGCCCGGGCGGAAAGAAAAACTGTTTTTT; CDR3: CASSEAPGRKEKLFF
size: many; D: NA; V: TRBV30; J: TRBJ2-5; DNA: TGTGCCTGGAGTCAACCACGGGACGGCCAAGAGACCCAGTACTTC; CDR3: CAWSQPRDGQETQYF
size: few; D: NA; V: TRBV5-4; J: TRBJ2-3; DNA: TGTGCCAGCAGCTTGGCCACCACAGATACGCAGTATTTT; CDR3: CASSLATTDTQYF
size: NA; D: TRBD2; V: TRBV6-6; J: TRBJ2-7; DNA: TGTGCCAGCAGAGACTCTAGCGGGGGCCGAGGGATACAAGCCTACGAGCAGTACTTC; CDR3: CASRDSSGGRGIQAYEQYF
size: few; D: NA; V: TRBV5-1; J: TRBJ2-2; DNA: TGCGCCAGCAGCTTGTGGCTGAACACCGGGGAGCTGTTTTTT; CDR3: CASSLWLNTGELFF
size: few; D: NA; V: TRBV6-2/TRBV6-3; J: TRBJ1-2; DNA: TGTGCCAGCAGTTATCGAGTGGGTTCCTCACGCTGGTTTTACTATGGCTACACCTTC; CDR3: CASSYRVGSSRWFYYGYTF
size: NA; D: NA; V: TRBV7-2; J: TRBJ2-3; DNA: TGTGCCAGCAGCTTAGTGGGCCTAGCTAACACAGATACGCAGTATTTT; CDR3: CASSLVGLANTDTQYF
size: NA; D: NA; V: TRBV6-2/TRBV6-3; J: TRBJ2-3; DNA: TGTGCCAGCAGTTACTATGGGTCAGCTTCAGATACGCAGTATTTT; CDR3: CASSYYGSASDTQYF
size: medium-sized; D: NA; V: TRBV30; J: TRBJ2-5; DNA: TGTGCCTGGAGAGGGGCCTTCCAAGAGACCCAGTACTTC; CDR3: CAWRGAFQETQYF
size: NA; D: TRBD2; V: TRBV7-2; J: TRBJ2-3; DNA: TGTGCCAGCAGCGCCTTAGCGGGAGACGCAGATCCGCAGTATTTT; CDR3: CASSALAGDADPQYF
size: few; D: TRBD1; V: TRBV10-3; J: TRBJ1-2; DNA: TGTGCCACCGGGACCGGGACAGGGTATCAAGGCTACACCTTC; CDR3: CATGTGTGYQGYTF
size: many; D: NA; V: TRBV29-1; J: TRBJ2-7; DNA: TGCAGCGTTGGCCGTTATAGCTACGAGCAGTACTTC; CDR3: CSVGRYSYEQYF
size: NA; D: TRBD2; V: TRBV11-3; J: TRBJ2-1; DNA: TGTGCCAGCAGCTTTAGCGGGTATTACAATGAGCAGTTCTTC; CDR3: CASSFSGYYNEQFF